These 12 T cell receptor beta chains originate from one sample sequenced in a study of Graves' ophthalmopathy and Graves' hyperthyroidism. RNA transcripts served as template for amplifying TCR beta CDR3 sequences. An initial RT-PCR round employing HTBI primers preceded a second-round multiplex PCR. A single record per CDR3 protein comes from TCRdb applying MiXCR to the multiplex PCR reads. The top ten hold roughly 6.9% of the sample, which has under 800,000 distinct CDR3 sequences, 20% to 25% seen once. Sample: peripheral blood. The receptors here all came from a woman aged 18-30 years with stable Graves' hyperthyroidism. Some clones in this sample may be carry-over from other donors' samples.

The sample holds one count of this clonotype. V is TRBV28 and J is TRBJ2-5, with D tentatively TRBD1 (6 bases). CDR3 size: 14 residues. The V end was cut by 5 bases, the J end by 4 bases, with 14 bases between. Germline CDR1 MDHEN, CDR2 SYDVKM. The CDR3 DNA reads TGTGCCAGCAGTCCCCTCACAGGGCGAGAGACCCAGTACTTC. Amino acids: CASSPLTGRETQYF.

This clonotype was detected many times. The chain is built from TRBV30 and TRBJ1-1; TRBD1 matches 7 bases. This CDR3 is 13 amino acids long. V was pared by 1 base and J by 1 base, with 0 bases of the junction left unmatched. Germline V CDR1 and CDR2: GTSNPN, SVGIG (reference sequence). CDR3 DNA sequence: TGTGCCTGGAGTGGACAGGGGAACACTGAAGCTTTCTTT. Translated: CAWSGQGNTEAFF.

In this sample, this clonotype turned up many times. This chain uses TRBV19 with TRBJ1-2; possible D gene TRBD1, 5 bases. Germline values: CDR1 LNHDA, CDR2 SQIVND (reference sequence). Trimming stripped 5 bases from V and 3 bases from J, with 13 bases between. CDR3 length equals 14 residues. The CDR3 protein is CASSPGRVDYGYTF. The CDR3 DNA reads as TGTGCCAGTAGTCCCGGCAGGGTAGACTATGGCTACACCTTC.

This clonotype was counted ten times or more. The V call is TRBV2, the J call TRBJ2-7, with 10 bases identical to TRBD2. Germline V gene sequence: CDR1 SNHLY, CDR2 FYNNEI. The ends lost 3 bases at V and 4 bases at J; junction bases unmatched: 6. This CDR3 comprises 15 residues. The CDR3 bases are TGTGCCAGCAGTGAGGACGGACTAGCGGTTTACGAGCAGTACTTC. Translated, it gives CASSEDGLAVYEQYF. Supplemented by reference TRBV2 and TRBJ2-7, the full variable domain reads EPEVTQTPSHQVTQMGQEVILRCVPISNHLYFYWYRQILGQKVEFLVSFYNNEISEKSEIFDDQFSVERPDGSNFTLKIRSTKLEDSAMYFCASSEDGLAVYEQYFGPGTRLTVT.

The chain has TRBV28 and TRBJ2-7; 15 bases are a match to TRBD2. The germline V gene has CDR1 MDHEN and CDR2 SYDVKM. This CDR3 region has 18 residues. J gave up 0 bases and V 6 bases, and 9 bases lay outside the gene matches. CDR3 DNA: TGTGCCAGCAGGGTGACAGGACTAGCGGGAGGGTTCTCCTACGAGCAGTACTTC. It translates to CASRVTGLAGGFSYEQYF.

V and J are TRBV9 and TRBJ1-1; TRBD1 might be the D (5 bases). Trimming cost V 1 base and J 5 bases, with 18 bases left between them. The CDR3 totals 16 residues. Germline CDR1 SGDLS, CDR2 YYNGEE. CDR3 residues: CASSVNPGRRGTEAFF. The CDR3 nucleotides read TGTGCCAGCAGCGTAAACCCGGGACGCCGGGGGACTGAAGCTTTCTTT.

At least ten counts were recorded for this clonotype. This sequence joins TRBV19 and TRBJ1-2; D remains unclear. The CDR3 has 14 residues. V shed 5 bases and J shed 0 bases, with 10 bases lying between them. Germline CDR1 and CDR2: LNHDA and SQIVND (reference sequence). CDR3 protein: CASSHRGTNYGYTF. CDR3 DNA sequence: TGTGCCAGTAGTCATCGCGGTACTAACTATGGCTACACCTTC.

Only a few counts were recorded for this clonotype. Given the absence of the conserved phenylalanine or tryptophan at the CDR3 end, a read error is likely. The chain has TRBV7-2 and TRBJ1-1; perhaps TRBD1 as D (6 bases). The CDR3 contains 12 residues. Trimming shortened V by 1 base and J by 11 bases, and 11 bases separated the two germline ends. CDR1 and CDR2 from the germline V gene are SGHTA and FQGNSA. The CDR3 coding sequence is TGTGCCAGCAGCTTAGGAGGGGGATCGGCTTTCTTG. This codes for CASSLGGGSAFL.

This clonotype was seen more than once but under ten times. This chain links TRBV19 with TRBJ1-2; possibly TRBD1 for D (6 bases). This CDR3 comprises 16 residues. Trimming shortened V by 7 bases and J by 1 base, and 19 bases separated the two germline ends. Germline values: CDR1 LNHDA, CDR2 SQIVND (reference sequence). CDR3 protein: CASMDGTLGSNYGYTF. In DNA form, the CDR3 reads TGTGCCAGTATGGACGGGACACTTGGAAGTAACTATGGCTACACCTTC.

This sequence joins TRBV6-2 or TRBV6-3 and TRBJ2-7, with 7 nucleotides matching TRBD2. J lost 2 bases, V lost 6 bases, and 7 bases had no gene match. The CDR3 contains 14 residues. CDR1 is MNHEY and CDR2 is SVGEGT in the germline V gene. CDR3 DNA: TGTGCCAGCAGAAGGGGCGGGAGCACCTACGAGCAGTACTTC. Translating gives CASRRGGSTYEQYF.

This clonotype was seen repeatedly, ten times or more. The chain has TRBV25-1 and TRBJ2-2; D gene ambiguous. V shed 4 bases and J shed 2 bases, with 11 bases lying between them. The CDR3 loop spans 15 amino acids. CDR1 and CDR2 (germline): MGHDK, SYGVNS. The CDR3 is CASSGGGVNTGELFF. The CDR3 bases are TGTGCCAGCAGTGGGGGTGGAGTAAACACCGGGGAGCTGTTTTTT.

This clonotype appeared a few times. V gene TRBV19 combines with J gene TRBJ1-5; D is undetermined. Germline lookup yields CDR1 LNHDA and CDR2 SQIVND (reference sequence). This CDR3 is 15 amino acids long. V was cut by 3 bases and J by 2 bases, with 11 bases left in between. The CDR3 spells CASSIQIWGNQPQHF. The DNA of the CDR3 is TGTGCCAGTAGTATCCAGATCTGGGGCAATCAGCCCCAGCATTTT.